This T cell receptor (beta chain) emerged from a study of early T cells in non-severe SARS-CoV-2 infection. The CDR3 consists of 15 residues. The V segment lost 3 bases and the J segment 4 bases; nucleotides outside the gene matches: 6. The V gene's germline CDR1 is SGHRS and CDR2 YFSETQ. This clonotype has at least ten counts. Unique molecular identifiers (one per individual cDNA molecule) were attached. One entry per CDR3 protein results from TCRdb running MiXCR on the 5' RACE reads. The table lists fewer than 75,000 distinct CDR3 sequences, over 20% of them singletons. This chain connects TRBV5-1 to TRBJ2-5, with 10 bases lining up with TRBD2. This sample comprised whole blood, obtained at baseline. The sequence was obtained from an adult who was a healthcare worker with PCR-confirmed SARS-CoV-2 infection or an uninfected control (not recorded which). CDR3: CASSWGTSDGETQYF. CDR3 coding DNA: TGCGCCAGCAGCTGGGGGACTAGCGACGGAGAGACCCAGTACTTC.